The TCR beta chain described here comes from a study of T cell responses to AZD1222 COVID-19 vaccine. Overall study findings and caveats: CD4 TCRs associated with vaccination spanned spike, dominating at 160-218 and 743-854. Most donors were white British and more were female, and clonal diversity was possibly underestimated.

The assay was immunoSEQ multiplex PCR, and TCRdb's table has in-frame clones only and misses some. The repertoire holds about 130,000 clones, approximately 89% seen once, with 10% in the top ten. On this clone: Its antigen is not identified.

V lost 3 bases to trimming and J lost 0 bases; unmatched junction nucleotides: 1. The CDR3 has 15 residues. CDR1 is LNHDA, CDR2 SQIVND, per germline (reference sequence). The sequencing here drew on peripheral blood, taken on day 0 of AZD1222 vaccination. This chain links TRBV19 with TRBJ2-7, with 11 bases lining up with TRBD1. This TCR derives from an adult in good health. The CDR3 here is CASSMGQGGSYEQYF. In DNA form, the CDR3 reads TGTGCCAGTAGTATGGGACAGGGGGGCTCCTACGAGCAGTACTTC.